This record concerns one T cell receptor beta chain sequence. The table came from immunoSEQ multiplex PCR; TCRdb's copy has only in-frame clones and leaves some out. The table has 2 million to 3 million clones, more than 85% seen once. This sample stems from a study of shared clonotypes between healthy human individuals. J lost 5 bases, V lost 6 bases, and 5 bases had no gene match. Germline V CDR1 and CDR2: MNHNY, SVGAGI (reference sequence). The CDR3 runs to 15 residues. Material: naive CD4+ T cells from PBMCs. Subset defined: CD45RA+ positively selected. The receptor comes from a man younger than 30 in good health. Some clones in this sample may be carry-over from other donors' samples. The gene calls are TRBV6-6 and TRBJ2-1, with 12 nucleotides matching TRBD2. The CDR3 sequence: CASRFLAGGDNEQFF. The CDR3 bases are TGTGCCAGCAGGTTTCTAGCGGGAGGGGACAATGAGCAGTTCTTC.